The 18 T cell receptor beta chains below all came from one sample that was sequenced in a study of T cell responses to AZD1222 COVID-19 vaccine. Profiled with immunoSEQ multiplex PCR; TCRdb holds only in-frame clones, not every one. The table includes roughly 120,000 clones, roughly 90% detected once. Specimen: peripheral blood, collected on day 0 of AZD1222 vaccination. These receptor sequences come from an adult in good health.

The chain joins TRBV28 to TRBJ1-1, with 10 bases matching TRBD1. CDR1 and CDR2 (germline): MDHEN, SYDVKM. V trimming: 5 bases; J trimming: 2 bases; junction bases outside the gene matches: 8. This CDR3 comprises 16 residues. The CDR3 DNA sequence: TGTGCCAGCAGTGAGGGACAGGGGTTGATAAACACTGAAGCTTTCTTT. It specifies CASSEGQGLINTEAFF.

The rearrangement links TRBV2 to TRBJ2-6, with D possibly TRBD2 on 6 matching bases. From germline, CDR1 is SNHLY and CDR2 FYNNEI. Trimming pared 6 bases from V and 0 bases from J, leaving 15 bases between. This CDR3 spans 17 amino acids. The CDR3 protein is CASSALGDSSGANVLTF. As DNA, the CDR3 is TGTGCCAGCAGCGCACTAGGGGACTCCTCTGGGGCCAACGTCCTGACTTTC.

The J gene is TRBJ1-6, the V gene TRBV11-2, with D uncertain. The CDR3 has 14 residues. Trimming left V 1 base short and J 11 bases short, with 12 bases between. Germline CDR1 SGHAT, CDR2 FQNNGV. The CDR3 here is CASSLAGVSAPLHF. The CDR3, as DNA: TGTGCCAGCAGCTTAGCCGGGGTATCGGCACCCCTCCACTTT.

The CDR3 DNA follows: TGTGCCACCAGTGATTTCGTGGCTAGCGGGGACAATGAGCAGTTCTTC. Encoded protein: CATSDFVASGDNEQFF. The chain couples TRBV24-1 to TRBJ2-1; TRBD2 agrees at 9 bases. V gave up 1 base and J gave up 5 bases; unmatched junction bases: 5. Per the germline V gene, CDR1 is KGHDR and CDR2 is SFDVKD. The length of the CDR3 is 16 residues.

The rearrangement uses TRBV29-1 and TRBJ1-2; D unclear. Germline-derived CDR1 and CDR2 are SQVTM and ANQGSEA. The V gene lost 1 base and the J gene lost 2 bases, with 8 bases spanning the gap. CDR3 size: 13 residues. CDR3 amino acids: CSVEGTGNYGYTF. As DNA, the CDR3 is TGCAGCGTTGAAGGTACGGGGAACTATGGCTACACCTTC.

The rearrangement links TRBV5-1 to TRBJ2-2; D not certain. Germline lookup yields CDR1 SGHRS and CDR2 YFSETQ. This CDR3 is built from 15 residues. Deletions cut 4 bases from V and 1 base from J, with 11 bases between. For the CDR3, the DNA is TGCGCCAGCAGCCCAGACGGCGGGAACACCGGGGAGCTGTTTTTT. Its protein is CASSPDGGNTGELFF.

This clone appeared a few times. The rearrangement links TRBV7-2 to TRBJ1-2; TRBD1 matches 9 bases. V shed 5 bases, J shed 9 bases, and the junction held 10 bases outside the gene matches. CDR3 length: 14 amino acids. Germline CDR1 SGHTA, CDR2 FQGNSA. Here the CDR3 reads CASSPDRGKLSYTF. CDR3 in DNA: TGTGCCAGCAGCCCAGACAGGGGGAAATTGAGCTACACCTTC.

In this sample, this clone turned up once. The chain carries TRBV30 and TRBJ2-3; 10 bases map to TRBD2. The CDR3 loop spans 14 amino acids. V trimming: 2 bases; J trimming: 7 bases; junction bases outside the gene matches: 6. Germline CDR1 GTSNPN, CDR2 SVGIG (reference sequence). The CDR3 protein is CAWSLSGGQHTQYF. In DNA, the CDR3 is TGTGCCTGGAGTCTTAGCGGGGGGCAGCATACGCAGTATTTT.

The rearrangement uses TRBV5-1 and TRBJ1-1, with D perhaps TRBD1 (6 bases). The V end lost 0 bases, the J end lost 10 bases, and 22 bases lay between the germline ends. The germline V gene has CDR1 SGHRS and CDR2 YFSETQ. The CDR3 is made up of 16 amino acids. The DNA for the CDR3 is TGCGCCAGCAGCTTGGCGAAGGGTGGGGGGCAAGGAGGAGCTTTCTTT. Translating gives CASSLAKGGGQGGAFF. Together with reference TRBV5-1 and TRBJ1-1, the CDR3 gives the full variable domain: KAGVTQTPRYLIKTRGQQVTLSCSPISGHRSVSWYQQTPGQGLQFLFEYFSETQRNKGNFPGRFSGRQFSNSRSEMNVSTLELGDSALYLCASSLAKGGGQGGAFFGQGTRLTVV.

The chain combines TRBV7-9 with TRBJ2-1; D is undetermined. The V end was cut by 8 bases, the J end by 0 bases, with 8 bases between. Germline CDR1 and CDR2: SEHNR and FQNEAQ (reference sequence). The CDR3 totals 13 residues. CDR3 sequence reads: CASEFYSYNEQFF. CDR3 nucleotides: TGTGCCAGCGAATTCTACTCCTACAATGAGCAGTTCTTC.

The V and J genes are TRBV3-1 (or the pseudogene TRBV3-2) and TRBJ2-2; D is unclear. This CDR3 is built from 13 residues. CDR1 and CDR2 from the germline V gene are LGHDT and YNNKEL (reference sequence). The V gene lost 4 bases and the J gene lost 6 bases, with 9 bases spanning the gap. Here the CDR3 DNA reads TGTGCCAGCAGCCTCTCGAAGCCCGGGGAGCTGTTTTTT. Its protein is CASSLSKPGELFF.

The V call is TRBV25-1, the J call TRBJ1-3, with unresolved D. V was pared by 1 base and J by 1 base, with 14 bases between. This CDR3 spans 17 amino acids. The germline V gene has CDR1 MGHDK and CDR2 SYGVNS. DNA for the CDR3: TGTGCCAGCAGTGAATTTAGACCAGGTCTTTCTGGAAACACCATATATTTT. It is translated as CASSEFRPGLSGNTIYF.

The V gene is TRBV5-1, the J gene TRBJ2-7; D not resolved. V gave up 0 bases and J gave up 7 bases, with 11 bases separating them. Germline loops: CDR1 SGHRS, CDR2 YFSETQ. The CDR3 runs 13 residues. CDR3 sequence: CASSLEISREQYF. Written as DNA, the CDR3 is TGCGCCAGCAGCTTGGAGATTTCGAGGGAGCAGTACTTC.

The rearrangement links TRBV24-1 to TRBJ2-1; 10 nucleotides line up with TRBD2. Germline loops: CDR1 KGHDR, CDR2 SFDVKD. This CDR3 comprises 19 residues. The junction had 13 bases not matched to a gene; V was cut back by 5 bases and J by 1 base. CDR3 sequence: CATSVTGLASGGSYNEQFF. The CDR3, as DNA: TGTGCCACCAGTGTAACGGGACTAGCGTCAGGGGGATCCTACAATGAGCAGTTCTTC.

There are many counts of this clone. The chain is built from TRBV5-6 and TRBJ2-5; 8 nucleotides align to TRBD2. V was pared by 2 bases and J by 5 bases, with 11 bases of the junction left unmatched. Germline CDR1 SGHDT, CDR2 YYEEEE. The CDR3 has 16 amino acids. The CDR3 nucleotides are TGTGCCAGCAGCTTACCCAGCGGGAGCGGTGGGGAGACCCAGTACTTC. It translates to CASSLPSGSGGETQYF.

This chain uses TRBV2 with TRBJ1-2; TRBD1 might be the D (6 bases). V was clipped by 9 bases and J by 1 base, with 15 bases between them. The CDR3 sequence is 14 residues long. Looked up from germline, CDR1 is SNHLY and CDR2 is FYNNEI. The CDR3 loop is CARIGQSHNYGYTF. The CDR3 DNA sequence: TGTGCCAGGATAGGACAGAGTCATAACTATGGCTACACCTTC.

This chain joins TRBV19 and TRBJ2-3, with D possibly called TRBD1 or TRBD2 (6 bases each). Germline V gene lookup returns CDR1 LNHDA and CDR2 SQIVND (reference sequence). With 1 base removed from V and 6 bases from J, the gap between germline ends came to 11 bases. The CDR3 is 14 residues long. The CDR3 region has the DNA TGTGCCAGTAGTATAGCTGGGGGGCAGGATACGCAGTATTTT. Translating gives CASSIAGGQDTQYF.

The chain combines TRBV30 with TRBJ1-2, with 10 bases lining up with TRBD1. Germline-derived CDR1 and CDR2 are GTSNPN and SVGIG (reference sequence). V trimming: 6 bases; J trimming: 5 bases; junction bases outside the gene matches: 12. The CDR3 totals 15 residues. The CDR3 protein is CACRDRGSFLYGYTF. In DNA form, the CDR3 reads TGTGCCTGTAGGGACAGGGGATCGTTTTTATATGGCTACACCTTC.